This T cell receptor (beta chain) was recorded in a study of shared clonotypes between healthy human individuals. Study results and caveats: Generation probabilities were higher for clonotypes shared across all four sorted-subset donors than for unshared ones.

Assay: immunoSEQ multiplex PCR; the TCRdb copy retains only in-frame clones and omits some. The sample carries 900,000 to 1,200,000 clones, around three quarters recorded once. As to this clone: Its antigen is still unknown.

Each donor was a Caucasian adult residing in Nashville, Tennessee. What was sequenced was memory CD4+ T cells from PBMCs. Subset meaning: CD45RA-negative fraction. The TCR originated in a man aged 18-30 years in good health. Some clones in this sample may be carry-over from other donors' samples.

CDR3 sequence reads: CASSPSSGTYNEQFF. CDR3 DNA: TGTGCCAGCTCACCTTCGAGCGGGACCTACAATGAGCAGTTCTTC. This chain links TRBV9 with TRBJ2-1, with 7 bases fitting TRBD2. The germline V gene encodes CDR1 SGDLS and CDR2 YYNGEE. This CDR3 contains 15 residues. The J segment lost 2 bases and the V segment lost 7 bases, leaving 9 bases of the junction unmatched.